The 19 T cell receptor beta chains reported below all come from one sample, sequenced in a study of blood T cells in healthy people across ages. A J-beta primer mix and a sample-barcoded 5' primer were used in a second PCR of about 7 to 12 cycles. From the 5' RACE reads, TCRdb called clonotypes with MiXCR, one entry per CDR3 protein. The data show about a million distinct CDR3 sequences, 45% to 60% seen once. Material for sequencing was blood. The receptor set was obtained from a woman aged 55-75 years in good health.

This clonotype was seen a few times. This chain connects TRBV5-1 to TRBJ2-1; TRBD1 matches at 9 bases. The CDR3 loop spans 17 amino acids. V shed 0 bases, J shed 4 bases, and the junction held 8 bases outside the gene matches. Germline CDR1 reads SGHRS; CDR2 reads YFSETQ. The CDR3, as DNA: TGCGCCAGCAGCTTGGGAGGGGGGACAGGGACTTACAATGAGCAGTTCTTC. It encodes CASSLGGGTGTYNEQFF.

This clonotype was recorded a few times. This rearrangement joins TRBV7-9 to TRBJ2-7, with 15 bases aligning to TRBD2. The CDR3 sequence is 16 residues long. The V gene's germline CDR1 is SEHNR and CDR2 FQNEAQ (reference sequence). J lost 8 bases, V lost 5 bases, and 10 bases had no gene match. For the CDR3, the DNA is TGTGCCAGCAGCCTGGGACTAGCGGGAGGAGTTGCGCAGCAGTACTTC. It encodes CASSLGLAGGVAQQYF.

Worth noting for this clonotype: The junction shows a germline mismatch at one end, possibly a read error. The chain couples TRBV6-5 to TRBJ1-4; D unclear. Germline V gene lookup returns CDR1 MNHEY and CDR2 SVGAGI. CDR3 length: 15 amino acids. As DNA, the CDR3 is TGCGCCAGCCAGGCGTACAGAAGGACTAATGAAAAACTGTTTTTT. Amino acids: CASQAYRRTNEKLFF.

This chain links TRBV27 with TRBJ1-6; TRBD1 is a possible D gene (5 bases). CDR3 length: 13 residues. The V gene lost 3 bases and the J gene lost 9 bases, with 9 bases spanning the gap. Per the germline V gene, CDR1 is MNHEY and CDR2 is SMNVEV (reference sequence). Here the CDR3 reads CASSFGRASPLHF. Written as DNA, the CDR3 is TGTGCCAGCAGTTTTGGCAGGGCTTCACCCCTCCACTTT.

J is TRBJ2-5 and V is TRBV3-1, with 13 bases aligning to TRBD2. The J call may be faulty, since TRBJ2-7 better matches the DNA end. This CDR3 spans 15 amino acids. Germline V gene sequence: CDR1 LGHDT, CDR2 YNNKEL (reference sequence). The CDR3 DNA reads as TGTGCCAGCAGCCGTAGGACTAGCGGGAGTGACGAGCAGTACTTC. Translation gives CASSRRTSGSDEQYF.

The rearrangement joins TRBV7-6 to TRBJ2-1; possibly TRBD2 for D (6 bases). Matching the DNA end better, TRBJ2-7 makes the J call doubtful. CDR1 and CDR2 (germline): SGHVS, FNYEAQ. This CDR3 is 16 amino acids long. CDR3 bases: TGTGCCAGCAGCCCCATGGTAGCGGAGCGCTCCTACGAGCAGTACTTC. This translates into CASSPMVAERSYEQYF.

Turning to this clonotype: A read error may produce the germline difference seen at one junction end. The chain combines TRBV7-9 with TRBJ2-1; no definite D call. CDR1 and CDR2 (germline): SEHNR, FQNEAQ (reference sequence). This CDR3 is built from 15 residues. The CDR3 sequence: CASSVHRSMYSEQFF. The CDR3 DNA is TGTGCCAGCAGCGTTCATAGGAGCATGTACAGTGAGCAGTTCTTC.

V gene TRBV21-1 combines with J gene TRBJ2-6; the table gives TRBD1 as D, unverified against the DNA. TRBV21-1 is classified as a pseudogene. This CDR3 region has 16 residues. This CDR3 is CASSKVRGVGANVLTF. For the CDR3, the DNA is TGTGCCAGCAGCAAAGTAAGGGGAGTTGGGGCCAACGTCCTGACTTTC.

The chain is built from TRBV5-1 and TRBJ2-7; tentative D call: TRBD2 (7 bases). V was cut by 4 bases and J by 2 bases, with 10 bases left in between. This CDR3 comprises 13 residues. The germline V gene has CDR1 SGHRS and CDR2 YFSETQ. This CDR3 is CASSKGGAYEQYF. The CDR3 coding sequence is TGCGCCAGCAGCAAGGGGGGGGCCTACGAGCAGTACTTC.

The genes are TRBV7-2 and TRBJ2-2; 10 bases are shared with TRBD2. CDR3 length equals 15 residues. V lost 5 bases, J lost 6 bases, and 6 bases stayed unmatched. CDR1 and CDR2 from the germline V gene are SGHTA and FQGNSA. The CDR3 protein is CASSPALAGAGELFF. CDR3 nucleotide sequence: TGTGCCAGCAGCCCAGCTCTAGCGGGAGCCGGGGAGCTGTTTTTT.

The J gene is TRBJ2-3, the V gene TRBV29-1, with D possibly matching TRBD2 (5 bases). Per germline, CDR1 SQVTM and CDR2 ANQGSEA. V was shortened by 1 base and J by 4 bases, with 12 bases between the two germline ends. CDR3 size: 14 residues. The CDR3 protein is CSVEGGFSADTQYF. The DNA for the CDR3 is TGCAGCGTTGAAGGAGGGTTTAGCGCAGATACGCAGTATTTT.

The CDR3 coding sequence is TGTGCCAGCAGACCGGGACTAGCGGGAGTGGTGGACGAGCAGTACTTC. Protein sequence: CASRPGLAGVVDEQYF. This sequence joins TRBV6-1 and TRBJ2-7, with TRBD2 identical over 14 bases. Germline loops: CDR1 MNHNS, CDR2 SASEGT. V gave up 6 bases and J gave up 5 bases; unmatched junction bases: 9. CDR3 size: 16 residues.

V gene TRBV4-2 combines with J gene TRBJ2-5, with 7 positions matching TRBD1. V shed 2 bases and J 13 bases; nucleotides not matched to a gene: 4. Germline V gene sequence: CDR1 LGHNA, CDR2 YNFKEQ. This CDR3 is 11 amino acids long. The CDR3 nucleotides are TGTGCCAGCAGCCAAAGGGGGCAGGCGTACTTC. Its translation: CASSQRGQAYF.

Notes on this clonotype: A read error may account for a junction end that differs from germline. The gene calls are TRBV3-1 and TRBJ1-2; a weak D match, TRBD1 (5 bases). The CDR3 totals 15 residues. Germline assignment: CDR1 LGHDT and CDR2 YNNKEL (reference sequence). CDR3 in DNA: TGTGCCAGCAGCCAAGGGGGACTGACTAACTATGGCCACACCTTC. It translates to CASSQGGLTNYGHTF.

The J gene is TRBJ2-7, the V gene TRBV4-3; 14 bases are shared with TRBD2. The J call is doubtful: the DNA matches TRBJ2-1 better. Germline CDR1 and CDR2: LGHNA and YSLEER. The CDR3 loop spans 19 amino acids. Here the CDR3 DNA reads TGCGCCAGCAGCCAGGGGGGACTAGCGGGAGATGTTTCCGGGAATGAGCAGTTCTTC. Translating gives CASSQGGLAGDVSGNEQFF.

V usage is TRBV20-1 and J usage is TRBJ1-1; D gene ambiguous. V was clipped by 5 bases and J by 1 base, with 8 bases between them. The CDR3 has 12 residues. The germline CDR1 and CDR2 sequences are DFQATT and SNEGSKA (reference sequence). This CDR3 is CSAGGPNTEAFF. The CDR3, as DNA: TGCAGTGCTGGAGGACCGAACACTGAAGCTTTCTTT.

This clonotype was observed a handful of times. The chain uses TRBV3-1 and TRBJ2-7; D gene unclear. The CDR3 is made up of 14 amino acids. V was shortened by 2 bases and J by 1 base, with 9 bases between the two germline ends. Per germline, CDR1 LGHDT and CDR2 YNNKEL (reference sequence). The CDR3 protein is CASSQYPVSYEQYF. The CDR3 bases are TGTGCCAGCAGCCAATACCCAGTTTCCTACGAGCAGTACTTC.

V and J are TRBV7-8 and TRBJ2-1, with D tentatively TRBD2 (5 bases). Germline values: CDR1 SGHVS, CDR2 FQNEAQ. The CDR3 has 15 amino acids. With 5 bases removed from V and 13 bases from J, the gap between germline ends came to 24 bases. The chain's CDR3 is CASSAAGLFLETQFF. CDR3 bases: TGTGCCAGCAGCGCTGCCGGACTGTTTCTAGAGACCCAGTTCTTC.

The chain employs TRBV20-1 and TRBJ2-5; D is ambiguous. Trimming pared 5 bases from V and 0 bases from J, leaving 13 bases between. This CDR3 contains 14 residues. Germline V lookup: CDR1 DFQATT, CDR2 SNEGSKA (reference sequence). CDR3 residues: CSALLAKNQETQYF. In DNA form, the CDR3 reads TGCAGTGCTCTCCTCGCTAAGAACCAAGAGACCCAGTACTTC.